A selection of T cell receptor beta chains follows, all from one sample in a study of patients and donors after allogeneic stem cell transplantation. TCRdb passed the RT-PCR reads through MiXCR, listing each CDR3 protein once. Here the sample spans 2,700 or so distinct CDR3 sequences, 8.2% being singletons. The sample was blood, either unsorted or a sorted T cell fraction (not recorded which). These receptors were taken from a human donor who was either an allogeneic HSCT recipient or a stem cell or donor lymphocyte infusion donor (not recorded which). It is not recorded whose cells these are; they may come from a transplant donor. Each CDR3 is given with its conserved first and last residue. Each record gives: clone size, V gene, J gene, D gene, CDR3 length, CDR3 DNA, CDR3 protein. D genes are given only for firm matches. Where a row states a size, it is once, few, many or the class of an expanded clone; other rows omit it.

clone_size: medium-sized
v_call: TRBV7-8
j_call: TRBJ2-7
d_call: TRBD1
cdr3_length: 14
cdr3_nt: TGTGCCAGCAGCTCGGGGACAGGGTCCTACGAGCAGTACTTC
cdr3_aa: CASSSGTGSYEQYF

clone_size: hyperexpanded
v_call: TRBV29-1
j_call: TRBJ2-1
d_call: .
cdr3_length: 11
cdr3_nt: TGCAGCGTGAACAGGAACAATGAGCAGTTCTTC
cdr3_aa: CSVNRNNEQFF

clone_size: medium-sized
v_call: TRBV2
j_call: TRBJ2-5
d_call: .
cdr3_length: 12
cdr3_nt: TGTGCCAGCAGTGAAGCGCGGGAGACCCAGTACTTC
cdr3_aa: CASSEARETQYF

clone_size: few
v_call: TRBV13
j_call: TRBJ2-2
d_call: .
cdr3_length: 19
cdr3_nt: TGTGCCAGCAGCTCAACCCGTTACTTCCGGGACACTGGAACCGGGGAGCTGTTTTTT
cdr3_aa: CASSSTRYFRDTGTGELFF

clone_size: .
v_call: TRBV6-2/TRBV6-3
j_call: TRBJ2-2
d_call: TRBD2
cdr3_length: 15
cdr3_nt: TGTGCCAGCAGGATCGTAGCGGGAGCTGCCGGGGAGCTGTTTTTT
cdr3_aa: CASRIVAGAAGELFF

clone_size: few
v_call: TRBV9
j_call: TRBJ2-1
d_call: .
cdr3_length: 15
cdr3_nt: TGTGCCAGCAGCGTAAACCCCTCGGTCTACAATGAGCAGTTCTTC
cdr3_aa: CASSVNPSVYNEQFF

clone_size: medium-sized
v_call: TRBV7-2
j_call: TRBJ2-1
d_call: .
cdr3_length: 12
cdr3_nt: TGTGCCAGCAGCTACCTTGAGACCCGGCAGTTCTTC
cdr3_aa: CASSYLETRQFF

clone_size: .
v_call: TRBV6-2/TRBV6-3
j_call: TRBJ2-3
d_call: TRBD2
cdr3_length: 17
cdr3_nt: TGTGCCAGCAGAGTAAAAGGCGGGACTAGCGGCACAGATACGCAGTATTTT
cdr3_aa: CASRVKGGTSGTDTQYF

clone_size: few
v_call: TRBV5-8
j_call: TRBJ1-2
d_call: TRBD1
cdr3_length: 13
cdr3_nt: TGTGCCAGCGGCCGGACAGGGTCCTATGGCTACACCTTC
cdr3_aa: CASGRTGSYGYTF

clone_size: .
v_call: TRBV6-5
j_call: TRBJ2-7
d_call: .
cdr3_length: 15
cdr3_nt: TGTGCCAGCAGCCGAGACACCGGCGAGGCCTACGAGCAGTACTTC
cdr3_aa: CASSRDTGEAYEQYF

clone_size: .
v_call: TRBV12-3/TRBV12-4
j_call: TRBJ2-5
d_call: .
cdr3_length: 11
cdr3_nt: TGTGCCAGCAGTTCCATAGAGACCCAGTACTTC
cdr3_aa: CASSSIETQYF

clone_size: .
v_call: TRBV20-1
j_call: TRBJ1-2
d_call: TRBD1
cdr3_length: 14
cdr3_nt: TGCAGTGCTAGGCCTCCCAGGGGGCGGGATGGCTACACCTTC
cdr3_aa: CSARPPRGRDGYTF

clone_size: few
v_call: TRBV27
j_call: TRBJ2-1
d_call: .
cdr3_length: 12
cdr3_nt: TGTGCCAGCAGTTTCTGGGGATATGAGCAGTTCTTC
cdr3_aa: CASSFWGYEQFF

clone_size: .
v_call: TRBV28
j_call: TRBJ2-3
d_call: .
cdr3_length: 14
cdr3_nt: TGTGCCAGCAGTTTCTCGCTGGGCACAGATACGCAGTATTTT
cdr3_aa: CASSFSLGTDTQYF

clone_size: .
v_call: TRBV7-6
j_call: TRBJ2-5
d_call: .
cdr3_length: 15
cdr3_nt: TGTGCCAGCAGCTTATCGAGACAGCTGAAAGAGACCCAGTACTTC
cdr3_aa: CASSLSRQLKETQYF

clone_size: .
v_call: TRBV11-2
j_call: TRBJ1-1
d_call: .
cdr3_length: 14
cdr3_nt: TGTGCCAGCAGCTTAGAGAGCGTGGGGGGCCAACCCAGCTTT
cdr3_aa: CASSLESVGGQPSF

clone_size: .
v_call: TRBV12-5
j_call: TRBJ1-2
d_call: .
cdr3_length: 15
cdr3_nt: TGTGCTAGTGGTTTGGTACAAGGGGGAAACTATGGCTACACCTTC
cdr3_aa: CASGLVQGGNYGYTF

clone_size: .
v_call: TRBV10-2
j_call: TRBJ2-3
d_call: TRBD2
cdr3_length: 18
cdr3_nt: TGCGCCAGCAGTGAGAGGCTAGCGGGAGGCACTAGCACAGATACGCAGTATTTT
cdr3_aa: CASSERLAGGTSTDTQYF

clone_size: .
v_call: TRBV5-1
j_call: TRBJ2-5
d_call: TRBD1
cdr3_length: 13
cdr3_nt: TGCGCCAGCAGCCAGGGGGCGCGGGAGACCCAGTACTTC
cdr3_aa: CASSQGARETQYF

clone_size: .
v_call: TRBV12-3/TRBV12-4
j_call: TRBJ2-7
d_call: TRBD2
cdr3_length: 14
cdr3_nt: TGTGCCAGCAGCCGTGGCGGGAGCATGGTGGAGCAGTACTTC
cdr3_aa: CASSRGGSMVEQYF

clone_size: medium-sized
v_call: TRBV30
j_call: TRBJ2-6
d_call: TRBD1
cdr3_length: 14
cdr3_nt: TGTGCCGGGGACAGGGCCTCTGGGGCCAACGTCCTGACTTTC
cdr3_aa: CAGDRASGANVLTF

clone_size: medium-sized
v_call: TRBV28
j_call: TRBJ2-7
d_call: .
cdr3_length: 12
cdr3_nt: TGTGCCACCGGGGCCCCGGGCTACGAGCAGTACTTC
cdr3_aa: CATGAPGYEQYF

clone_size: .
v_call: TRBV12-3/TRBV12-4
j_call: TRBJ2-1
d_call: .
cdr3_length: 12
cdr3_nt: TGTGCCAGCAGTTCCTCCTACGGTGAGCAGTTCTTC
cdr3_aa: CASSSSYGEQFF

clone_size: .
v_call: TRBV6-5
j_call: TRBJ2-5
d_call: TRBD1
cdr3_length: 15
cdr3_nt: TGTGCCTGCCTTCAGACAGGGGTATTAGGAGAGACCCAGTACTTC
cdr3_aa: CACLQTGVLGETQYF

clone_size: medium-sized
v_call: TRBV10-3
j_call: TRBJ2-3
d_call: .
cdr3_length: 16
cdr3_nt: TGTGCCATCAGTGAGAAACAGGGAGGACGGCCAGATACGCAGTATTTT
cdr3_aa: CAISEKQGGRPDTQYF

clone_size: medium-sized
v_call: TRBV20-1
j_call: TRBJ2-1
d_call: .
cdr3_length: 15
cdr3_nt: TGCAGTGCTAGACGTGGCAGCAATCTAGGAAATGAGCAGTTCTTC
cdr3_aa: CSARRGSNLGNEQFF

clone_size: few
v_call: TRBV18
j_call: TRBJ2-3
d_call: .
cdr3_length: 14
cdr3_nt: TGTGCCAGCGCACTGCGGTATAGCACAGATACGCAGTATTTT
cdr3_aa: CASALRYSTDTQYF

clone_size: medium-sized
v_call: TRBV2
j_call: TRBJ2-1
d_call: .
cdr3_length: 13
cdr3_nt: TGTGCCAGCCGAGCTTTGGGGGAGAATGAGCAGTTCTTC
cdr3_aa: CASRALGENEQFF

clone_size: large
v_call: TRBV5-1
j_call: TRBJ2-3
d_call: .
cdr3_length: 13
cdr3_nt: TGCGCCAGCAGCTTGGATGGGTCAGATACGCAGTATTTT
cdr3_aa: CASSLDGSDTQYF

clone_size: large
v_call: TRBV9
j_call: TRBJ2-1
d_call: .
cdr3_length: 12
cdr3_nt: TGTGCCAGCAGCGTAGCGGACAATGAGCAGTTCTTC
cdr3_aa: CASSVADNEQFF

clone_size: medium-sized
v_call: TRBV3-1
j_call: TRBJ2-3
d_call: .
cdr3_length: 14
cdr3_nt: TGTGCCAGCAGCCAAGTTCTCCCCCCAGATACGCAGTATTTT
cdr3_aa: CASSQVLPPDTQYF

clone_size: few
v_call: TRBV5-4
j_call: TRBJ1-1
d_call: .
cdr3_length: 14
cdr3_nt: TGTGCCAGCAGCTTGCGGGCAGGGAACACTGAAGCTTTCTTT
cdr3_aa: CASSLRAGNTEAFF

clone_size: .
v_call: TRBV10-3
j_call: TRBJ2-5
d_call: .
cdr3_length: 13
cdr3_nt: TGTGCCATCAGTGAAGTGTACCAAGAGACCCAGTACTTC
cdr3_aa: CAISEVYQETQYF

clone_size: few
v_call: TRBV24-1
j_call: TRBJ2-2
d_call: .
cdr3_length: 12
cdr3_nt: TGTGCCACCGTTTCGGACACCGGGGAGCTGTTTTTT
cdr3_aa: CATVSDTGELFF

clone_size: .
v_call: TRBV10-3
j_call: TRBJ2-7
d_call: TRBD1
cdr3_length: 14
cdr3_nt: TGTGCCATCAGCGACACGGACAGGTCCTACGAGCAGTACTTC
cdr3_aa: CAISDTDRSYEQYF

clone_size: few
v_call: TRBV29-1
j_call: TRBJ2-5
d_call: .
cdr3_length: 13
cdr3_nt: TGCAGCGTTGCTTGGTCTAGTGCGGAGACCCAGTACTTC
cdr3_aa: CSVAWSSAETQYF

clone_size: few
v_call: TRBV7-2
j_call: TRBJ2-7
d_call: .
cdr3_length: 14
cdr3_nt: TGTGCCAGCAGCTACACAGGGCTAGGCTACGAGCAGTACTTC
cdr3_aa: CASSYTGLGYEQYF

clone_size: .
v_call: TRBV7-6
j_call: TRBJ2-1
d_call: TRBD2
cdr3_length: 16
cdr3_nt: TGTGCCAGCAGCGCACTCCCGGGACTAGCGGGAGAAGAGCAGTTCTTC
cdr3_aa: CASSALPGLAGEEQFF

clone_size: large
v_call: TRBV11-1
j_call: TRBJ2-7
d_call: .
cdr3_length: 12
cdr3_nt: TGTGCCAGCAGTCATGGGGGGCGCGAGCAGTACTTC
cdr3_aa: CASSHGGREQYF

clone_size: .
v_call: TRBV20-1
j_call: TRBJ2-5
d_call: .
cdr3_length: 12
cdr3_nt: TGCAGTGCTAGATCCCCAGGAGAGACCCAGTACTTC
cdr3_aa: CSARSPGETQYF

clone_size: .
v_call: TRBV7-9
j_call: TRBJ2-5
d_call: .
cdr3_length: 13
cdr3_nt: TGTGCCAGCAGCTCACAGGGCCGGGAGACCCAGTACTTC
cdr3_aa: CASSSQGRETQYF

clone_size: few
v_call: TRBV20-1
j_call: TRBJ1-2
d_call: .
cdr3_length: 13
cdr3_nt: TGCAGTGCTACGACGGACGTTATAGATGGCTACACCTTC
cdr3_aa: CSATTDVIDGYTF

clone_size: .
v_call: TRBV5-1
j_call: TRBJ2-5
d_call: .
cdr3_length: 15
cdr3_nt: TGCGCCAGCAGCTCCCCGGGGGTGGTAGAAGAGACCCAGTACTTC
cdr3_aa: CASSSPGVVEETQYF

clone_size: few
v_call: TRBV2
j_call: TRBJ2-3
d_call: TRBD2
cdr3_length: 16
cdr3_nt: TGTGCCAGCAGTGATAGCCTAGCGGGATTCGCAGATACGCAGTATTTT
cdr3_aa: CASSDSLAGFADTQYF

clone_size: medium-sized
v_call: TRBV12-3/TRBV12-4
j_call: TRBJ2-1
d_call: TRBD1
cdr3_length: 15
cdr3_nt: TGTGCCAGCAGTCCTGGACAGGGGGCTAGAAATGAGCAGTTCTTC
cdr3_aa: CASSPGQGARNEQFF

clone_size: medium-sized
v_call: TRBV10-3
j_call: TRBJ2-1
d_call: TRBD1
cdr3_length: 12
cdr3_nt: TGTGCCATCACGGGACAGAACAATGAGCAGTTCTTC
cdr3_aa: CAITGQNNEQFF

clone_size: medium-sized
v_call: TRBV5-4
j_call: TRBJ2-1
d_call: .
cdr3_length: 11
cdr3_nt: TGTGCCAGCAGCAAGCACAATGAGCAGTTCTTC
cdr3_aa: CASSKHNEQFF

clone_size: few
v_call: TRBV7-8
j_call: TRBJ2-7
d_call: .
cdr3_length: 17
cdr3_nt: TGTGCCAGCAGCTTATCACGCGGCACATCGTCGACCTACGAGCAGTACTTC
cdr3_aa: CASSLSRGTSSTYEQYF

clone_size: few
v_call: TRBV19
j_call: TRBJ2-3
d_call: TRBD2
cdr3_length: 15
cdr3_nt: TGTGCCAGTAGTAGCTCCGGGACTAGCGCAGATACGCAGTATTTT
cdr3_aa: CASSSSGTSADTQYF

clone_size: .
v_call: TRBV7-8
j_call: TRBJ2-1
d_call: .
cdr3_length: 11
cdr3_nt: TGTGCCAGCAGCTTAGCTTATGAGCAGTTCTTC
cdr3_aa: CASSLAYEQFF

clone_size: .
v_call: TRBV7-9
j_call: TRBJ2-3
d_call: .
cdr3_length: 16
cdr3_nt: TGTGCCAGCAGCTTAGCATCCGGATTTAGCGCAGATACGCAGTATTTT
cdr3_aa: CASSLASGFSADTQYF